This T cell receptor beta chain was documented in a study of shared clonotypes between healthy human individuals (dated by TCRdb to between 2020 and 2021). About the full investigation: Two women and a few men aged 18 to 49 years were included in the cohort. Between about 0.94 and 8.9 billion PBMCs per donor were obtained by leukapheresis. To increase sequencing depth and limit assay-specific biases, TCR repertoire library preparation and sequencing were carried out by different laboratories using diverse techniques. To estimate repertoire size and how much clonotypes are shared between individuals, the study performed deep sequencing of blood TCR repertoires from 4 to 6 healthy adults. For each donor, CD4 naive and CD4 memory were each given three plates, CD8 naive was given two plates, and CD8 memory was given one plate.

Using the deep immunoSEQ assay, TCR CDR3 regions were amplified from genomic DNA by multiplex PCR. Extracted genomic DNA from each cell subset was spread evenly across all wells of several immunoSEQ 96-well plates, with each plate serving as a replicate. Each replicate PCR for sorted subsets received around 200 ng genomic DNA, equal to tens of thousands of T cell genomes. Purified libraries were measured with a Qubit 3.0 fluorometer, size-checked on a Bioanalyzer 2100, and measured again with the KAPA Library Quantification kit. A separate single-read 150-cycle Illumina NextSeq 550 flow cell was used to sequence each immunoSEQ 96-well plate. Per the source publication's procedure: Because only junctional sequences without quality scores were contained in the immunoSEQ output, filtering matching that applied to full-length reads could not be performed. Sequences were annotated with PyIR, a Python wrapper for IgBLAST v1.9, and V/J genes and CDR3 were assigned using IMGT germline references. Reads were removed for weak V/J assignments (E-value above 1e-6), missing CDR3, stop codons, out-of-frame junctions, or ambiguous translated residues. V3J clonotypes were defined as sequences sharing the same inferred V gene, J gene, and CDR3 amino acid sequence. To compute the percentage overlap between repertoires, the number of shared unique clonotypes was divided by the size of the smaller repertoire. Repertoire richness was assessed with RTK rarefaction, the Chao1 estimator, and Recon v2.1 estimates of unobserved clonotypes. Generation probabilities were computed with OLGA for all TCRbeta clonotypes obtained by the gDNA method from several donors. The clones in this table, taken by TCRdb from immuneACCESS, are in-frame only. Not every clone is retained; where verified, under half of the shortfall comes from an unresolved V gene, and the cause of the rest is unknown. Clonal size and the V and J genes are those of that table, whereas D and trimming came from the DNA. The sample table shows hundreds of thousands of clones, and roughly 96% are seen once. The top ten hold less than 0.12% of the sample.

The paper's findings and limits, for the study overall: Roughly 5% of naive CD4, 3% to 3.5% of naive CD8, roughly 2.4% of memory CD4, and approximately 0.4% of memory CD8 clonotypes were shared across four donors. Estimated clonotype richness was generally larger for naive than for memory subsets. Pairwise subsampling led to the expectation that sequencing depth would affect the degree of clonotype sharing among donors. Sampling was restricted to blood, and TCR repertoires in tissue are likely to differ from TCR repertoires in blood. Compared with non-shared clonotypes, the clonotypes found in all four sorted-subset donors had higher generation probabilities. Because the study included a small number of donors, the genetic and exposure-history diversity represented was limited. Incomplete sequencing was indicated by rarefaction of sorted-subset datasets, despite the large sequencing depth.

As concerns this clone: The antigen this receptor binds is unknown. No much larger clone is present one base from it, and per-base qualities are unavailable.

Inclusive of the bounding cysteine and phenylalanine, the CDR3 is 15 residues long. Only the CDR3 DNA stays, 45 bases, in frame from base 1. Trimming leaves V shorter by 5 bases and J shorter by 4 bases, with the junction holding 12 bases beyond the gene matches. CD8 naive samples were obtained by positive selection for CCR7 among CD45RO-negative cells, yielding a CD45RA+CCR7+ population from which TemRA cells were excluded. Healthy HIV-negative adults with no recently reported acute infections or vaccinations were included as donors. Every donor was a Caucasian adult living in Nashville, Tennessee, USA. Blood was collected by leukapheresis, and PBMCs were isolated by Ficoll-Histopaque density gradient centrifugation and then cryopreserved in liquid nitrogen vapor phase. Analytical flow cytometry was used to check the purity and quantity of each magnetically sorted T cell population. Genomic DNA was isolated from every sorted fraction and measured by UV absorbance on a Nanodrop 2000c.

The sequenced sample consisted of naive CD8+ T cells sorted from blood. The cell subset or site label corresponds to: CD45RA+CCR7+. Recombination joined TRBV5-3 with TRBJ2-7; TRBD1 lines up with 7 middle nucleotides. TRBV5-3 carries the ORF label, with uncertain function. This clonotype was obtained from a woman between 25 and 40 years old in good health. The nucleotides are TGTGCCAGAAGTTCCGACAGGGCTGTAGAATACGAGCAGTACTTC. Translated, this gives CARSSDRAVEYEQYF.